This T cell receptor (beta chain) was retrieved from a study of beta chain features in type 1 diabetes. The V and J ends lost 2 bases and 10 bases respectively, with 9 bases between them. The CDR3 sequence is 11 residues long. Germline V lookup: CDR1 DFQATT, CDR2 SNEGSKA (reference sequence). In the case of this clone: Its specificity is not known.

Study-level points and caveats: Patients with type 1 diabetes showed fewer VDJ junction insertions and more deletions.

Sequenced material consisted of expressed TCRB transcripts (all of the isolated RNA was reverse transcribed). The data were produced by immunoSEQ multiplex PCR, yet TCRdb's version contains in-frame clones alone and is incomplete. This sample has about 140,000 clones, with over 9.5% found just once. The sequenced material came from naive CD4+ T cells from blood. The chain combines TRBV20-1 with TRBJ2-1; D is unclear. The origin of this receptor is a man aged 18 to 35 in good health. The CDR3 sequence is CSARLSMEQFF. CDR3 sequence (DNA): TGCAGTGCTAGATTGTCCATGGAGCAGTTCTTC.